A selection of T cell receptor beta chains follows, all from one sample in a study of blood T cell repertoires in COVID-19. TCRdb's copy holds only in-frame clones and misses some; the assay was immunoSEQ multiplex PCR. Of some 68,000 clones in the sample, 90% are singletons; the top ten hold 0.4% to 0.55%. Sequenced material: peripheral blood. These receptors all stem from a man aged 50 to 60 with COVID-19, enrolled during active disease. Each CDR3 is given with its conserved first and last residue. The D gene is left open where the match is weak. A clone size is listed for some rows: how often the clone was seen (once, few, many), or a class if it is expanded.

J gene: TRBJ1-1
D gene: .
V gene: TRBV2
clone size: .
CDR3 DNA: TGTGCCAGCAGCAGGGCCCTAAATGAAGCTTTCTTT
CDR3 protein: CASSRALNEAFF

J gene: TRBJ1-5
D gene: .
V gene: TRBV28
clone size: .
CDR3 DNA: TGTGCCAGCGCTAGTCCGGGATACCAGCCCCAGCATTTT
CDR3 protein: CASASPGYQPQHF

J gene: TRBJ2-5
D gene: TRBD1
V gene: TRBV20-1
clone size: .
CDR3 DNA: TGCAGTCCGAGACAGGGGGATGGCCAGTACTTC
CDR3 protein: CSPRQGDGQYF

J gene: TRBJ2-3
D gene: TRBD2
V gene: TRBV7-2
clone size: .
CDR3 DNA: TGTGCCAGCAGCTCGACTAGCGGGACAATGACCGTCACAGATACGCAGTATTTT
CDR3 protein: CASSSTSGTMTVTDTQYF

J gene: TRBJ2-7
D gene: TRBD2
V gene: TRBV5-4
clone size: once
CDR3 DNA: TGTGCCAGAATGGGGACTAGCGGGCCTGAGGACTACGAGCAGTACTTC
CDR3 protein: CARMGTSGPEDYEQYF

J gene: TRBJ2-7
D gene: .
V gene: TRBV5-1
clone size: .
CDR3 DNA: TGCGCCAGCAGCCCCCTCCTAGGGGGTTCCTACGAGCAGTACTTC
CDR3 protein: CASSPLLGGSYEQYF

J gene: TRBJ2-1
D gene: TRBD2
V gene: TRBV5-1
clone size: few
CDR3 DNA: TGCGCCAGCAGCTCCTACGTAGGGACTAGCGCGCGCAATGAGCAGTTCTTC
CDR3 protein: CASSSYVGTSARNEQFF

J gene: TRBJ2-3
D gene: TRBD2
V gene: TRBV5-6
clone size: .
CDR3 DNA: TGTGCCAGCGGGGTGGCGGGAGGGCTCACAGATACGCAGTATTTT
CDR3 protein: CASGVAGGLTDTQYF

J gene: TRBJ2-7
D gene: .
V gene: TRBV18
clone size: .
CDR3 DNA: TGTGCCAGCTCACCACGGGCAGGGGACGAGCAGTACTTC
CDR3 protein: CASSPRAGDEQYF

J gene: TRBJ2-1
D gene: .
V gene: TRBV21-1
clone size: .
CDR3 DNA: TGTGCCAGCAGCCAAGTGCGGCGGGAGGGTAATGAGCAGTTCTTC
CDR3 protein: CASSQVRREGNEQFF

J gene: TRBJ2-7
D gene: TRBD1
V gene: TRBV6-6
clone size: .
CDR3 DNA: TGTGCCAGCACTAGGACAGGGGCGTTCCACGAGCAGTACTTC
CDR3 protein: CASTRTGAFHEQYF

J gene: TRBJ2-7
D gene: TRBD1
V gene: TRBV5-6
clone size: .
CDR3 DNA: TGTGCCAGCAGCCCCGGGACAGGGGCTCGCGAGCAGTACTTC
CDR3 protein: CASSPGTGAREQYF

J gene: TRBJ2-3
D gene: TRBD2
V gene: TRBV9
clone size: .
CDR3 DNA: TGTGCCAGCAGCGAGGGACTAGCGGGGCTCACAGATACGCAGTATTTT
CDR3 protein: CASSEGLAGLTDTQYF

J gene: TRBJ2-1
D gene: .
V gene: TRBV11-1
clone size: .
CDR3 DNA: TGTGCCAGCAGCACCGGGACACAATACAATGAGCAGTTCTTC
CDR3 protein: CASSTGTQYNEQFF

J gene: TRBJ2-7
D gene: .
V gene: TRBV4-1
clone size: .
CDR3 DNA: TGCGCCAGCAGCCTCCAGGGGACGGGTTACGAGCAGTACTTC
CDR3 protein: CASSLQGTGYEQYF

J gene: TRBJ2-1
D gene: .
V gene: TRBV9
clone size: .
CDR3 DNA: TGTGCCAGCAGCGTAGGTGTCTCCCGAGTGGATGAGCAGTTCTTC
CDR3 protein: CASSVGVSRVDEQFF

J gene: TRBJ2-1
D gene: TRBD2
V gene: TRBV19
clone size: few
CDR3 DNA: TGTGCCAGTAGTATTGCCCGACTAGCGGGAGGTCAAAATGAGCAGTTCTTC
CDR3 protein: CASSIARLAGGQNEQFF

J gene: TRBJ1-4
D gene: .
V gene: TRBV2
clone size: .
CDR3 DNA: TGTGCCAGCAGAAACCGGGACACCTCTAATGAAAAACTGTTTTTT
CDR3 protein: CASRNRDTSNEKLFF

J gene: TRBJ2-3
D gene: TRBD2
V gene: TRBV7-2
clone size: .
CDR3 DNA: TGTGCCAGCAGGGTTACTGGGACTAGCGGGAGGGCCGACACAGATACGCAGTATTTT
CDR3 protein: CASRVTGTSGRADTDTQYF

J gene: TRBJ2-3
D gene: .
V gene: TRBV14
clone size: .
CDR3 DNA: TGTGCCAGCAGCTTACAGGAGACAGATACGCAGTATTTT
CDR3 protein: CASSLQETDTQYF

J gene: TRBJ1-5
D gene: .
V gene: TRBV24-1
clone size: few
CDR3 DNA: TGTGCCACCAAGAACTGGGGGGGCTGGGGCAATCAGCCCCAGCATTTT
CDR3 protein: CATKNWGGWGNQPQHF

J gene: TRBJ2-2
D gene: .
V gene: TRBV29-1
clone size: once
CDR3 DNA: TGCAGCGTTGTAATCACCGGGGAGCTGTTTTTT
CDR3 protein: CSVVITGELFF

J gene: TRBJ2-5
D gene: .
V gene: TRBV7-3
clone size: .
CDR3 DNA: TGTGCCAGCACTTCAGCGGAGACCCAGTACTTC
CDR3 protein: CASTSAETQYF

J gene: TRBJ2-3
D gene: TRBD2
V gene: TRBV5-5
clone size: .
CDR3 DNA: TGTGCCAGCAGCTACGGGGGGTCGTACACAGATACGCAGTATTTT
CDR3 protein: CASSYGGSYTDTQYF

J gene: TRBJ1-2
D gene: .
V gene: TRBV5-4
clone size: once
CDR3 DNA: TGTGCCAGCAGCTTTTACAGGGCGAACTATGGCTACACCTTC
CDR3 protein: CASSFYRANYGYTF

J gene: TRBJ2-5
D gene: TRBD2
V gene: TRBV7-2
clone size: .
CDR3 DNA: TGTGCCAGCAGCTTAGATGGGACTAGCGGAGAGACCCAGTACTTC
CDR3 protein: CASSLDGTSGETQYF

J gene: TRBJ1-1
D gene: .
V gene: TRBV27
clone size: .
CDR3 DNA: TGTGCCAGCCTTCCACAGGGAATGAACACTGAAGCTTTCTTT
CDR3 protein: CASLPQGMNTEAFF

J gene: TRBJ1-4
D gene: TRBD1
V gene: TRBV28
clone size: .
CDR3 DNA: TGTGCCAGCAGTTTTTCTCGTGGACAGGGGTTTGAAAAACTGTTTTTT
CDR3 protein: CASSFSRGQGFEKLFF

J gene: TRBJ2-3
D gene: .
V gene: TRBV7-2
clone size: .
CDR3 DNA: TGTGCCAGCAGCTTAGTTGGGCTAAGCACAGATACGCAGTATTTT
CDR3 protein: CASSLVGLSTDTQYF

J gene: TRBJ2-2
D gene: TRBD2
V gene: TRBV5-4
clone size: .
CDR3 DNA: TGTGCCAGCAGCTTGGATTTGGCGGGAGGTTCCACCGGGGAGCTGTTTTTT
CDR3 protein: CASSLDLAGGSTGELFF

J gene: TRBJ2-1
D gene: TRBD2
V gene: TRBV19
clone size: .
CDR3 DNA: TGTGCCAGTAGTATCGGCGGGAGGCCCTACAATGAGCAGTTCTTC
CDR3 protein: CASSIGGRPYNEQFF

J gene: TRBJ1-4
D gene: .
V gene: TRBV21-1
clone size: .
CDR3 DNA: TGTGCCAGCGGGCACTGCAAACTGTTTTTT
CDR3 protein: CASGHCKLFF

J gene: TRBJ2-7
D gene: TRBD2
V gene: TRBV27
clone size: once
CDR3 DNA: TGTGCCAGCAGTATTAGACAGGGGGGACTAGCGGGAGAAATTTCCTACGAGCAGTACTTC
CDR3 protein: CASSIRQGGLAGEISYEQYF

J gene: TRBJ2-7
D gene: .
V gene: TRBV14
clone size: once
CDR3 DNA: TGTGTACAGGAGCCCAGCTCCTACGAGCAGTACTTC
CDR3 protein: CVQEPSSYEQYF

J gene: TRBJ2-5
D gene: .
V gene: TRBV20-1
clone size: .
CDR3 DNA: TGCAGTGTAGGCGGCCAAGAGACCCAGTACTTC
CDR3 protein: CSVGGQETQYF

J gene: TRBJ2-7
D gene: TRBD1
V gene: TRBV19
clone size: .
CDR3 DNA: TGTGCCAGTAGTATCCAAGGGGGCCCGGCCTACGAGCAGTACTTC
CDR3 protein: CASSIQGGPAYEQYF

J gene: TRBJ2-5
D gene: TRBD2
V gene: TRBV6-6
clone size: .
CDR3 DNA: TGTGCCAGCAGTTACGGGCGGGGACTACAAGAGACCCAGTACTTC
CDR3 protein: CASSYGRGLQETQYF

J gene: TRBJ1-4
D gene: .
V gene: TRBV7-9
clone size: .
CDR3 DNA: TGTGCCAGCAGCCAGCCCCCACAGGGATTGAGTGAAAAACTGTTTTTT
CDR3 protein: CASSQPPQGLSEKLFF

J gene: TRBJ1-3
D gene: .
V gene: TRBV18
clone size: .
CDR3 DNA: TGTGCCAGCGCGCCCCCAGGGGACACCACAGGAGACACCATATATTTT
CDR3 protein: CASAPPGDTTGDTIYF

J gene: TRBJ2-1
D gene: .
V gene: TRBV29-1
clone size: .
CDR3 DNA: TGCAGCGAACTACAGGGTACCAATGAGCAGTTCTTC
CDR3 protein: CSELQGTNEQFF

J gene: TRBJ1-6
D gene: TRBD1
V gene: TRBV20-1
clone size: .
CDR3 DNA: TGCAGTGCTAGTCCCGGGACAGGGGGATCTTTT
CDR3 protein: CSASPGTGGSF

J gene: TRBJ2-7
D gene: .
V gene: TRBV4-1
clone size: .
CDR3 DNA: TGCGCCAGCAGCCCAGACAGTCGCTCCTACGAGCAGTACTTC
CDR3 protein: CASSPDSRSYEQYF

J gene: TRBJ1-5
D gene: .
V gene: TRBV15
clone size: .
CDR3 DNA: TGTGCCACCTCGGGTGCAGGGGACGGCAATCAGCCCCAGCATTTT
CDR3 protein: CATSGAGDGNQPQHF

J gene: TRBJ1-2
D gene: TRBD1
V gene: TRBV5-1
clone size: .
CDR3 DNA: TGCGCCAGCAGCTTGGGGGACAGGGGCAATGGCTACACCTTC
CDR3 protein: CASSLGDRGNGYTF

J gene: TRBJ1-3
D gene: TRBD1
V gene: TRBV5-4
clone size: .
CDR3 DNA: TGTGCCAGCAGCTCTACAGGGGCTGGAAACACCATATATTTT
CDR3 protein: CASSSTGAGNTIYF

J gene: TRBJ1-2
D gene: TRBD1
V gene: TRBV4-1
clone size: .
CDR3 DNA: TGCGCCAGCAGCCAAGATCACAGGGGGAACTATGGCTACACCTTC
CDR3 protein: CASSQDHRGNYGYTF

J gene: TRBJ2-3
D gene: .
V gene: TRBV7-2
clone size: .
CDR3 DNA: TGTGCCAGCACCGCGTGGCTGACTGAGGTCGCTGGTACGCAGTATTTT
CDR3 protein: CASTAWLTEVAGTQYF

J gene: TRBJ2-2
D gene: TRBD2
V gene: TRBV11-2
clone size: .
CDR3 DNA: TGTGCCAGCAGCCAAACGAGCGGGATCATCACCGGGGAGCTGTTTTTT
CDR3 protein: CASSQTSGIITGELFF

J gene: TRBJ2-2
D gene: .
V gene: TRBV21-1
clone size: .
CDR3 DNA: TGTGCCAGCAGCAAAGGTCGAGGCAGGGGAGCACCCGGGGAGCTGTTTTTT
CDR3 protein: CASSKGRGRGAPGELFF

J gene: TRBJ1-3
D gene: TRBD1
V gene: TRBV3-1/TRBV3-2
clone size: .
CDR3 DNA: TGTGCCAGCAGGGACAGGTGGGGAAACACCATATATTTT
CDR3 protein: CASRDRWGNTIYF

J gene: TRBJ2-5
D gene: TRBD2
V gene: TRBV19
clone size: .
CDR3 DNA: TGTGCCAGTAGTTGGACTAGCGGGAGACGGCAAGAGACCCAGTACTTC
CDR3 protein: CASSWTSGRRQETQYF

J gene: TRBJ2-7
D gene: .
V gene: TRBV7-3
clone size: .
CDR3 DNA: TGTGCCAGCAGCTTAAGCGGAGGCCCATACGAGCAGTACTTC
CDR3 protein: CASSLSGGPYEQYF

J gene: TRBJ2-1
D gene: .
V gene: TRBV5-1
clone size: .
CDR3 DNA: TGCGCCAGCAGCGTCACTGCGGGAAACAATGAGCAGTTCTTC
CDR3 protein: CASSVTAGNNEQFF

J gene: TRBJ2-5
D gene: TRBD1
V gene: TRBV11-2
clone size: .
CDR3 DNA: TGTGCCAGCAGCTCCGAGGACAGGGCGCAAGAGACCCAGTACTTC
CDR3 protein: CASSSEDRAQETQYF

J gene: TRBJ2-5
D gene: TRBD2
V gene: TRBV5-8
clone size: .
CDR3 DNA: TGTGCCAGCAGCCCTAGCGGGAGAAGAGAGACCCAGTACTTC
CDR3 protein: CASSPSGRRETQYF